The 25 T cell receptor beta chains below come from one sample, sequenced in a study of blood T cell repertoires in COVID-19. Measured with immunoSEQ multiplex PCR; TCRdb has only the in-frame clones, and not every one. The top ten clones hold approximately 4% of a sample with hundreds of thousands of clones, 79% of them seen once. Source material: peripheral blood. The receptor source for this set is a woman in her forties with active or convalescent COVID-19.

This clone was picked up a small number of times. The V call is TRBV19, the J call TRBJ2-7; D might be TRBD2 (5 bases). The CDR3 has 13 amino acids. Germline CDR1 reads LNHDA; CDR2 reads SQIVND (reference sequence). V gave up 6 bases and J gave up 4 bases, with 13 bases separating them. CDR3 DNA: TGTGCCAGTAGCCGCGGACTTGATTACGAGCAGTACTTC. This sequence encodes CASSRGLDYEQYF. Complete variable domain (other parts from reference TRBV19 and TRBJ2-7): DGGITQSPKYLFRKEGQNVTLSCEQNLNHDAMYWYRQDPGQGLRLIYYSQIVNDFQKGDIAEGYSVSREKKESFPLTVTSAQKNPTAFYLCASSRGLDYEQYFGPGTRLTVT.

The J gene is TRBJ2-5, the V gene TRBV12-3 or TRBV12-4, with 7 positions matching TRBD2. The CDR3 consists of 11 residues. V trimming: 5 bases; J trimming: 9 bases; junction bases outside the gene matches: 3. The DNA for the CDR3 is TGTGCCAGCAGTCCCGCGGGGGCCCAGTACTTC. As protein: CASSPAGAQYF.

This clone was seen a handful of times. The V and J genes are TRBV4-1 and TRBJ2-1; 10 bases are shared with TRBD2. There are 15 residues in the CDR3. Trimming at V came to 2 bases and at J to 4 bases, leaving 2 bases not matched to a gene. The germline CDR1 and CDR2 sequences are MGHRA and YSYEKL. Here the CDR3 reads CASSQLAGAYNEQFF. CDR3 nucleotides: TGCGCCAGCAGCCAACTAGCGGGGGCTTACAATGAGCAGTTCTTC.

The chain joins TRBV29-1 to TRBJ1-3; D is ambiguous. The CDR3 contains 12 residues. V shed 5 bases and J shed 1 base, with 6 bases lying between them. Looked up from germline, CDR1 is SQVTM and CDR2 is ANQGSEA. CDR3 sequence: CSVLLSGNTIYF. In nucleotides, the CDR3 is TGCAGCGTTCTGCTATCTGGAAACACCATATATTTT.

The chain carries TRBV7-6 and TRBJ1-6; 7 nucleotides agree with TRBD1. The germline CDR1 and CDR2 sequences are SGHVS and FNYEAQ. The CDR3 extends over 19 amino acids. V lost 1 base, J lost 10 bases, and 19 bases stayed unmatched. CDR3: CASSLGQGGAGAKGSPLHF. In nucleotides, the CDR3 is TGTGCCAGCAGCTTAGGGCAGGGGGGCGCCGGGGCGAAGGGGTCACCCCTCCACTTT.

The J gene is TRBJ1-2, the V gene TRBV7-3; D call uncertain. Germline loops: CDR1 SGHTA, CDR2 FQGTGA. V dropped 6 bases and J dropped 8 bases, with 28 bases sitting between them. The CDR3 contains 17 residues. CDR3 sequence (DNA): TGTGCCAGCAGTTTCCAGGCGGGGTTGGTGCCCGTAGCGGGCTACACCTTC. Protein product: CASSFQAGLVPVAGYTF. Full variable domain (rest looked up from reference TRBV7-3 and TRBJ1-2): GAGVSQTPSNKVTEKGKYVELRCDPISGHTALYWYRQSLGQGPEFLIYFQGTGAADDSGLPNDRFFAVRPEGSVSTLKIQRTERGDSAVYLCASSFQAGLVPVAGYTFGSGTRLTVV.

This chain uses TRBV4-1 with TRBJ1-2, with 7 bases fitting TRBD1. CDR3 length: 11 residues. Germline lookup yields CDR1 MGHRA and CDR2 YSYEKL. V trimming: 11 bases; J trimming: 6 bases; junction bases outside the gene matches: 6. CDR3 in amino acids: CAVRGTHGYTF. The CDR3 DNA sequence: TGCGCCGTCAGGGGGACCCATGGCTACACCTTC.

V usage is TRBV15 and J usage is TRBJ1-5, with 7 bases aligning to TRBD1. This CDR3 is built from 14 residues. V lost 9 bases and J lost 0; bases outside the gene matches: 5. Germline V gives CDR1 LNHNV, CDR2 YYDKDF (reference sequence). The DNA for the CDR3 is TGTGCCACACAGGGGCCAAATAGCAATCAGCCCCAGCATTTT. This codes for CATQGPNSNQPQHF.

The V call is TRBV24-1, the J call TRBJ2-1; maybe TRBD2 (5 bases). There are 15 residues in the CDR3. With 4 bases removed from V and 2 bases from J, the gap between germline ends came to 11 bases. Germline-derived CDR1 and CDR2 are KGHDR and SFDVKD. CDR3 in DNA: TGTGCCACCAGTGAAGGGCGGGTCACCTACAATGAGCAGTTCTTC. Translation gives CATSEGRVTYNEQFF.

V is TRBV9 and J is TRBJ1-1, with 7 bases matching TRBD1. Germline V gene data show CDR1 as SGDLS and CDR2 as YYNGEE. The CDR3 has 16 amino acids. Germline trimming cut 0 bases from V and 1 base from J; bases unmatched to any gene: 6. CDR3 coding DNA: TGTGCCAGCAGCGTAGTCCCGGCAGGGGGGAACACTGAAGCTTTCTTT. It encodes CASSVVPAGGNTEAFF.

The rearrangement joins TRBV5-1 to TRBJ1-3, with 8 bases matching TRBD1. CDR1 is SGHRS, CDR2 YFSETQ, per germline. The CDR3 has 20 residues. J gave up 0 bases and V 2 bases, and 16 bases lay outside the gene matches. In DNA form, the CDR3 reads TGCGCCAGCAGCTTTGTGCCTACTGACAGGGGCAGAATCTCTGGAAACACCATATATTTT. It is translated as CASSFVPTDRGRISGNTIYF.

CDR3 in amino acids: CASSPLAGVRYQETQYF. DNA of the CDR3: TGTGCCAGCAGCCCACTAGCGGGGGTTCGTTACCAAGAGACCCAGTACTTC. V usage is TRBV7-9 and J usage is TRBJ2-5, with 11 bases lining up with TRBD2. There are 17 residues in the CDR3. Germline V gene data show CDR1 as SEHNR and CDR2 as FQNEAQ (reference sequence). After removal of 5 bases from V and 0 bases from J, the junction contained 8 bases not matched to a gene.

The chain uses TRBV4-2 and TRBJ2-3; D is perhaps TRBD1 (5 bases). The CDR3 is 16 amino acids. With 5 bases removed from V and 0 bases from J, the gap between germline ends came to 15 bases. In germline, CDR1 is LGHNA, CDR2 YNFKEQ. The CDR3 region has the DNA TGTGCCAGCAGCTACCAGACAGTTCCTAGCACAGATACGCAGTATTTT. Its translation is CASSYQTVPSTDTQYF.

V is TRBV5-4 and J is TRBJ2-5; the D gene is possibly TRBD1 (6 bases). Deletions cut 2 bases from V and 5 bases from J, with 16 bases between. CDR1 is SGHNT, CDR2 YYREEE, per germline (reference sequence). The CDR3 spans 15 residues. For the CDR3, the DNA is TGTGCCAGCAGCTTAGGGAGTGGGGGCTGGGAGACCCAGTACTTC. Amino acid sequence: CASSLGSGGWETQYF. Complete variable domain (other parts from reference TRBV5-4 and TRBJ2-5): ETGVTQSPTHLIKTRGQQVTLRCSSQSGHNTVSWYQQALGQGPQFIFQYYREEENGRGNFPPRFSGLQFPNYSSELNVNALELDDSALYLCASSLGSGGWETQYFGPGTRLLVL.

This rearrangement joins TRBV27 to TRBJ2-1; D is ambiguous. V was trimmed by 3 bases and J by 1 base, leaving 10 bases between them. From germline, CDR1 is MNHEY and CDR2 SMNVEV (reference sequence). The length of the CDR3 is 15 residues. The CDR3 protein is CASSFRVQSYNEQFF. The CDR3 DNA reads TGTGCCAGCAGTTTTCGTGTACAGTCCTACAATGAGCAGTTCTTC.

This clone was found a few times. The genes are TRBV5-1 and TRBJ1-2, with TRBD1 as a possible D gene (6 bases). V dropped 0 bases and J dropped 8 bases, with 14 bases sitting between them. Germline values: CDR1 SGHRS, CDR2 YFSETQ. The CDR3 spans 14 residues. The CDR3 nucleotides read TGCGCCAGCAGCTTGGCCTCAGGGGTAAGAGGCTACACCTTC. Protein sequence: CASSLASGVRGYTF.

This clone was picked up a small number of times. The junction does not match germline at one end; this may be a read error. Additional DNA sequences in this sample encode the identical CDR3. The rearrangement uses TRBV11-2 and TRBJ1-6; 7 bases align to TRBD1. Germline V gene data show CDR1 as SGHAT and CDR2 as FQNNGV. The CDR3 is 14 amino acids. The CDR3 DNA follows: TGTGCCAGCAGCCTAGACAGGGTTAATTCACCCCTCCACTTT. Protein product: CASSLDRVNSPLHF.

The gene calls are TRBV5-1 and TRBJ2-1, with a tentative D call TRBD1 (5 bases). The CDR3 is made up of 14 amino acids. Germline lookup yields CDR1 SGHRS and CDR2 YFSETQ. The V gene lost 5 bases and the J gene lost 3 bases, with 12 bases spanning the gap. The CDR3 region is CASSKTGGYNEQFF. CDR3 DNA sequence: TGCGCCAGCAGTAAAACAGGCGGCTACAATGAGCAGTTCTTC.

This chain links TRBV28 with TRBJ1-5; TRBD1 is a possible D gene (6 bases). Germline V gene sequence: CDR1 MDHEN, CDR2 SYDVKM. Trimming pared 2 bases from V and 0 bases from J, leaving 11 bases between. The CDR3 is 16 residues long. The CDR3 protein is CASSLRAGDSNQPQHF. The CDR3 DNA reads TGTGCCAGCAGTTTAAGGGCAGGGGATAGCAATCAGCCCCAGCATTTT.

This clone was detected only once. The chain is built from TRBV6-4 and TRBJ1-1, with TRBD1 matching 7 bases. Trimming removed 4 bases from V and 5 bases from J; junction bases left unmatched: 4. The length of the CDR3 is 13 residues. Looked up from germline, CDR1 is MRHNA and CDR2 is SNTAGT. The DNA of the CDR3 is TGTGCCAGCAGTGCCACAGGGGATACTGAAGCTTTCTTT. Protein: CASSATGDTEAFF.

V gene TRBV5-1 combines with J gene TRBJ2-2, with 7 bases identical to TRBD1. The CDR3 totals 15 residues. With V trimmed by 3 bases and J by 0 bases, 2 bases remained unmatched. In germline, CDR1 is SGHRS, CDR2 YFSETQ. The CDR3 is CASSYRGPNTGELFF. CDR3 DNA: TGCGCCAGCAGCTACAGGGGTCCGAACACCGGGGAGCTGTTTTTT.

The V and J genes are TRBV2 and TRBJ1-2, with a tentative D call TRBD1 (6 bases). The CDR3 length is 13 residues. Germline V gene data show CDR1 as SNHLY and CDR2 as FYNNEI. With 8 bases removed from V and 4 bases from J, the gap between germline ends came to 14 bases. The CDR3 DNA reads TGTGCCAGCCCGGACAGAGAATTCTATGGCTACACCTTC. Protein: CASPDREFYGYTF.

This sequence joins TRBV5-1 and TRBJ2-1; 13 bases match TRBD2. V shed 4 bases and J 9 bases; nucleotides not matched to a gene: 13. CDR1 SGHRS and CDR2 YFSETQ come from the germline V gene. The CDR3 length is 17 residues. The CDR3: CASSPTEGLAGIVEQFF. The DNA of the CDR3 is TGCGCCAGCAGCCCAACAGAGGGACTAGCGGGGATTGTTGAGCAGTTCTTC.

The chain employs TRBV10-3 and TRBJ1-1; D uncertain. This CDR3 is built from 14 residues. The V and J ends lost 0 bases and 8 bases respectively, with 13 bases between them. Germline V lookup: CDR1 ENHRY, CDR2 SYGVKD. The CDR3 coding sequence is TGTGCCATCAGTGAGTCGAGGCAGAGCCGGGAAGCTTTCTTT. Translated, it gives CAISESRQSREAFF.

The V call is TRBV3-1 (or the pseudogene TRBV3-2), the J call TRBJ1-1, with 8 bases that match TRBD1. Germline V lookup: CDR1 LGHDT, CDR2 YNNKEL (reference sequence). Germline trimming cut 6 bases from V and 3 bases from J; bases unmatched to any gene: 15. The CDR3 covers 17 residues. CDR3 in DNA: TGTGCCAGCAGATCCGCCAGGGGGCGCGGGGGTGACACTGAAGCTTTCTTT. Protein product: CASRSARGRGGDTEAFF.